A single TCR beta chain is shown here with its context. This record comes from a study of T cell changes during pregnancy in multiple sclerosis. This CDR3 is 17 amino acids long. The germline gives CDR1 SGHTA, CDR2 FQGTGA. V lost 1 base, J lost 5 bases, and 18 bases lay in between. The method was immunoSEQ multiplex PCR; TCRdb's version includes in-frame clones alone and lacks a portion of them. The sample contains under 55,000 clones, approximately 95% of which appear only once. This clonotype was obtained from a female donor with multiple sclerosis, enrolled in a pregnancy study. The input for sequencing was CD4+ T cells from peripheral blood mononuclear cells, taken in the third trimester of pregnancy. The V gene is TRBV7-3, the J gene TRBJ2-1; possible D gene TRBD2, 7 bases. The DNA of the CDR3 is TGTGCCAGCAGCTTAAGGGGGGGGGCCCCCCTTGACAATGAGCAGTTCTTC. Protein sequence: CASSLRGGAPLDNEQFF.